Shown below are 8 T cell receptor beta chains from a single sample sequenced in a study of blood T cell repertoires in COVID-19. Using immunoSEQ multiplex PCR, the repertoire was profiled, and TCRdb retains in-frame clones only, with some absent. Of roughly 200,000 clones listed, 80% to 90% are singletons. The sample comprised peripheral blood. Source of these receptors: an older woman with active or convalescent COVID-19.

The CDR3: CASSYLMGTGSEAFF. The DNA for the CDR3 is TGTGCCAGCAGTTACTTAATGGGGACAGGGTCTGAAGCTTTCTTT. The chain carries TRBV6-5 and TRBJ1-1; 9 bases are a match to TRBD1. After removal of 1 base from V and 6 bases from J, the junction contained 6 bases not matched to a gene. The CDR3 runs to 15 residues. The germline V gene has CDR1 MNHEY and CDR2 SVGAGI.

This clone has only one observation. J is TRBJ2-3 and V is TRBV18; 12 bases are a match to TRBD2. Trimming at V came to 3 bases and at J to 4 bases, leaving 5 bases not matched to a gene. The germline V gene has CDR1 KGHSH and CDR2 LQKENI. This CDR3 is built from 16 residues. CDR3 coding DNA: TGTGCCAGCTCACCGGCGAGACTAGCGGGAGCAGATACGCAGTATTTT. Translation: CASSPARLAGADTQYF.

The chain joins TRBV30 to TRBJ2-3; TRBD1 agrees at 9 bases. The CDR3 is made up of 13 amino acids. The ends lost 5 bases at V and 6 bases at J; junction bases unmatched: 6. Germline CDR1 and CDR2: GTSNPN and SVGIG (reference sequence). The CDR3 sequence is CAWVQGAGDTQYF. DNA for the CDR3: TGTGCCTGGGTACAGGGGGCAGGGGATACGCAGTATTTT.

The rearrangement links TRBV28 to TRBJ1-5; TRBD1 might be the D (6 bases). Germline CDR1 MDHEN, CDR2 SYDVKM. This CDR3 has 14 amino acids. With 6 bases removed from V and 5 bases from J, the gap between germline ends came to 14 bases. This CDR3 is CASSRGRGYQPQHF. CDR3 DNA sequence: TGTGCCAGCAGCCGCGGCAGGGGTTATCAGCCCCAGCATTTT.

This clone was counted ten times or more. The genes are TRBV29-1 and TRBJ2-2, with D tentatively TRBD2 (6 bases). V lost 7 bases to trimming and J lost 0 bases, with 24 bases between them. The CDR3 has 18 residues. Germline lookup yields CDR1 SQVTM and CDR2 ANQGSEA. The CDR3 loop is CSASGEAGSGANTGELFF. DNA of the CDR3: TGCAGCGCCAGCGGCGAGGCGGGAAGTGGGGCGAACACCGGGGAGCTGTTTTTT.

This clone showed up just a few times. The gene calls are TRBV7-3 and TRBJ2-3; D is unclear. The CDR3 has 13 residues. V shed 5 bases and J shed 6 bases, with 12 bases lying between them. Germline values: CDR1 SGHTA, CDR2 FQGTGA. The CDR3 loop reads CASSATRQDTQYF. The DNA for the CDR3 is TGTGCCAGCAGCGCCACGAGGCAGGATACGCAGTATTTT.

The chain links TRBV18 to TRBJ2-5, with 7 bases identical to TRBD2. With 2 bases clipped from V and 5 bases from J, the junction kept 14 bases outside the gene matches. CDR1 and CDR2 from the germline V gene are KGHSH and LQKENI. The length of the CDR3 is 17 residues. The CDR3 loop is CASSPGASGIRGETQYF. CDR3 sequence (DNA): TGTGCCAGCTCACCAGGGGCTAGCGGCATAAGAGGGGAGACCCAGTACTTC.

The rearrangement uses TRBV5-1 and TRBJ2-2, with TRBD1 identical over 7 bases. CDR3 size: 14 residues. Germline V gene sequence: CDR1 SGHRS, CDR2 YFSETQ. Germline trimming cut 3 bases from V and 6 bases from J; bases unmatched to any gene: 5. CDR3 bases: TGCGCCAGCAGCTCGACAGGGTGGGCCGGGGAGCTGTTTTTT. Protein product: CASSSTGWAGELFF. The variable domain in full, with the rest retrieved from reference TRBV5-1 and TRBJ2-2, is KAGVTQTPRYLIKTRGQQVTLSCSPISGHRSVSWYQQTPGQGLQFLFEYFSETQRNKGNFPGRFSGRQFSNSRSEMNVSTLELGDSALYLCASSSTGWAGELFFGEGSRLTVL.